The 20 T cell receptor beta chains given below trace back to one sample, sequenced in a study of T cell changes during pregnancy in multiple sclerosis. Profiled with immunoSEQ multiplex PCR; TCRdb holds only in-frame clones, not every one. This sample has some 69,000 clones, with about nine tenths found just once. The specimen comprised peripheral blood, sampled in the second trimester of pregnancy. These receptors all stem from a female donor in good health, enrolled as a control in a pregnancy study.

The rearrangement uses TRBV28 and TRBJ2-7; 10 bases align to TRBD1. This CDR3 is 16 amino acids long. Germline V gives CDR1 MDHEN, CDR2 SYDVKM. V lost 6 bases and J lost 4; bases outside the gene matches: 12. CDR3 sequence: CASSYTLDRGGYEQYF. The CDR3 nucleotides are TGTGCCAGCAGCTATACGCTGGACAGGGGGGGGTACGAGCAGTACTTC.

The chain carries TRBV7-9 and TRBJ2-2; 11 bases match TRBD1. The CDR3 has 15 amino acids. With V trimmed by 6 bases and J by 5 bases, 5 bases remained unmatched. Germline V gene sequence: CDR1 SEHNR, CDR2 FQNEAQ (reference sequence). This chain's CDR3 is CASRGWDRGTGELFF. CDR3 nucleotides: TGTGCCAGCAGAGGCTGGGACAGGGGGACCGGGGAGCTGTTTTTT.

The chain is built from TRBV11-2 and TRBJ2-5; D is unclear. The V end was cut by 1 base, the J end by 3 bases, with 6 bases between. Germline assignment: CDR1 SGHAT and CDR2 FQNNGV. CDR3 length equals 13 residues. CDR3 protein: CASSLGPEETQYF. Here the CDR3 DNA reads TGTGCCAGCAGCTTAGGGCCAGAAGAGACCCAGTACTTC.

The gene calls are TRBV30 and TRBJ2-3; 8 positions agree with TRBD2. This CDR3 region has 15 residues. V was pared by 2 bases and J by 4 bases, with 8 bases of the junction left unmatched. CDR1 GTSNPN and CDR2 SVGIG come from the germline V gene (reference sequence). DNA of the CDR3: TGTGCCTGGAGTTTCGGGGGGGCGGGTCCAGATACGCAGTATTTT. It yields the protein CAWSFGGAGPDTQYF.

The V and J genes are TRBV19 and TRBJ1-5; a possible D gene is TRBD1 (6 bases). Germline CDR1 LNHDA, CDR2 SQIVND (reference sequence). Trimming pared 7 bases from V and 0 bases from J, leaving 19 bases between. The CDR3 is 17 amino acids. CDR3 nucleotides: TGTGCCAGTATAGGAAGGGGAGGGGGATATAGCAATCAGCCCCAGCATTTT. As protein: CASIGRGGGYSNQPQHF.

The chain links TRBV7-2 to TRBJ1-5, with D possibly being TRBD1 (6 bases). The V end lost 5 bases, the J end lost 2 bases, and 13 bases lay between the germline ends. This CDR3 region has 15 residues. Per germline, CDR1 SGHTA and CDR2 FQGNSA. The CDR3 reads CASSPKPGGNQPQHF. The CDR3 region has the DNA TGTGCCAGCAGCCCTAAACCAGGGGGCAATCAGCCCCAGCATTTT. Full variable domain (outside the CDR3, taken from reference TRBV7-2 and TRBJ1-5): GAGVSQSPSNKVTEKGKDVELRCDPISGHTALYWYRQSLGQGLEFLIYFQGNSAPDKSGLPSDRFSAERTGGSVSTLTIQRTQQEDSAVYLCASSPKPGGNQPQHFGDGTRLSIL.

CDR3: CASSAGTGDDSNQPQHF. As DNA, the CDR3 is TGCGCCAGCAGCGCCGGGACAGGGGACGATAGCAATCAGCCCCAGCATTTT. The genes are TRBV5-1 and TRBJ1-5; 10 nucleotides match TRBD1. The ends lost 4 bases at V and 0 bases at J; junction bases unmatched: 7. There are 17 residues in the CDR3. The germline V gene has CDR1 SGHRS and CDR2 YFSETQ. The full variable domain, rest sourced from reference TRBV5-1 and TRBJ1-5, is KAGVTQTPRYLIKTRGQQVTLSCSPISGHRSVSWYQQTPGQGLQFLFEYFSETQRNKGNFPGRFSGRQFSNSRSEMNVSTLELGDSALYLCASSAGTGDDSNQPQHFGDGTRLSIL.

The chain employs TRBV4-1 and TRBJ2-1; 10 nucleotides match TRBD1. V shed 4 bases and J 7 bases; nucleotides not matched to a gene: 10. Germline assignment: CDR1 MGHRA and CDR2 YSYEKL. CDR3 length: 16 residues. The CDR3 DNA sequence: TGCGCCAGCAGCCCTATACCGGGACAGGGGTTTAATGAGCAGTTCTTC. This sequence encodes CASSPIPGQGFNEQFF.

This chain links TRBV6-5 with TRBJ2-7; maybe TRBD1 (5 bases). Germline CDR1 reads MNHEY; CDR2 reads SVGAGI. This CDR3 spans 13 amino acids. Between the trimmed V and J ends, which lost 6 bases and 3 bases, there was a span of 12 bases. Here the CDR3 reads CASRGAGIYEQYF. Written as DNA, the CDR3 is TGTGCCAGCAGGGGTGCAGGGATCTACGAGCAGTACTTC.

The chain combines TRBV27 with TRBJ1-2, with D possibly TRBD1 on 5 matching bases. The CDR3 runs 13 residues. The germline V gene has CDR1 MNHEY and CDR2 SMNVEV (reference sequence). Trimming stripped 3 bases from V and 5 bases from J, with 10 bases between. This CDR3 is CASSFRQGYGYTF. The CDR3, as DNA: TGTGCCAGCAGTTTTCGTCAGGGATATGGCTACACCTTC.

V gene TRBV9 combines with J gene TRBJ2-1, with a tentative D call TRBD2 (5 bases). Trimming shortened V by 4 bases and J by 9 bases, and 20 bases separated the two germline ends. Germline loops: CDR1 SGDLS, CDR2 YYNGEE. The CDR3 sequence is 15 residues long. CDR3 sequence (DNA): TGTGCCAGCAGCTCTCAATTAAAACTAGATCCTGAGCAGTTCTTC. Protein sequence: CASSSQLKLDPEQFF.

This clone was counted a single time. The rearrangement links TRBV25-1 to TRBJ2-3; 9 bases are a match to TRBD2. The junction had 6 bases not matched to a gene; V was cut back by 1 base and J by 1 base. The CDR3 is made up of 17 amino acids. Germline V lookup: CDR1 MGHDK, CDR2 SYGVNS. Here the CDR3 DNA reads TGTGCCAGCAGTGAATTAGGTAGCGGGGGAGGCACAGATACGCAGTATTTT. It specifies CASSELGSGGGTDTQYF.

The chain couples TRBV27 to TRBJ1-1; unclear D gene. This CDR3 contains 14 residues. Germline CDR1 reads MNHEY; CDR2 reads SMNVEV (reference sequence). V was pared by 2 bases and J by 3 bases, with 10 bases between. CDR3 nucleotides: TGTGCCAGCAGTTTAGCCCAGTTGGACACTGAAGCTTTCTTT. Its translation is CASSLAQLDTEAFF.

This chain uses TRBV5-1 with TRBJ2-2; TRBD1 is a possible D gene (8 bases). The CDR3 is 16 amino acids. Germline lookup yields CDR1 SGHRS and CDR2 YFSETQ. With 4 bases removed from V and 0 bases from J, the gap between germline ends came to 13 bases. CDR3 sequence (DNA): TGCGCCAGCAGCCCGGGGGGACAGGCGAACACCGGGGAGCTGTTTTTT. Translating gives CASSPGGQANTGELFF.

V gene TRBV27 combines with J gene TRBJ2-5; 7 nucleotides agree with TRBD1. V lost 7 bases and J lost 3; bases outside the gene matches: 11. The CDR3 extends over 15 amino acids. Germline-derived CDR1 and CDR2 are MNHEY and SMNVEV (reference sequence). DNA of the CDR3: TGTGCCAGCATTGGTCGCCAGGGGGTGAAAGAGACCCAGTACTTC. Its protein product is CASIGRQGVKETQYF.

V usage is TRBV18 and J usage is TRBJ2-7; 11 bases line up with TRBD2. This CDR3 comprises 15 residues. V was clipped by 5 bases and J by 2 bases; unmatched bases: 5. Germline V gene lookup returns CDR1 KGHSH and CDR2 LQKENI. Here the CDR3 reads CASSEGTSGTYEQYF. The CDR3 bases are TGTGCCAGCTCAGAAGGGACTAGCGGTACCTACGAGCAGTACTTC.

The chain recombines TRBV29-1 with TRBJ2-7, with TRBD1 identical over 11 bases. Germline V lookup: CDR1 SQVTM, CDR2 ANQGSEA. V lost 6 bases and J lost 3; bases outside the gene matches: 4. The CDR3 is 13 residues long. CDR3 protein: CSVTGTGGYEQYF. CDR3 in DNA: TGCAGCGTAACCGGGACAGGGGGCTACGAGCAGTACTTC.

The rearrangement uses TRBV19 and TRBJ1-2; D unresolved. The germline V and J ends were trimmed by 3 bases and 0 bases, with 8 bases remaining between them. The V gene's germline CDR1 is LNHDA and CDR2 SQIVND (reference sequence). This CDR3 spans 14 amino acids. The CDR3 spells CASSMWAANYGYTF. The CDR3 bases are TGTGCCAGTAGTATGTGGGCAGCTAACTATGGCTACACCTTC.

The genes are TRBV18 and TRBJ2-7, with 7 positions matching TRBD1. Germline CDR1 KGHSH, CDR2 LQKENI. The junction had 4 bases not matched to a gene; V was cut back by 0 bases and J by 2 bases. The CDR3 extends over 15 amino acids. In DNA form, the CDR3 reads TGTGCCAGCTCACCACCCAGGGGGACCCCCTACGAGCAGTACTTC. Amino acid sequence: CASSPPRGTPYEQYF.

The chain employs TRBV6-5 and TRBJ2-1; D remains unclear. V lost 4 bases, J lost 10 bases, and 14 bases lay in between. CDR1 and CDR2 (germline): MNHEY, SVGAGI. CDR3 length: 13 residues. In nucleotides, the CDR3 is TGTGCCAGCAGTTCTACCCCTAAAAGAGAGCAGTTCTTC. It yields the protein CASSSTPKREQFF.